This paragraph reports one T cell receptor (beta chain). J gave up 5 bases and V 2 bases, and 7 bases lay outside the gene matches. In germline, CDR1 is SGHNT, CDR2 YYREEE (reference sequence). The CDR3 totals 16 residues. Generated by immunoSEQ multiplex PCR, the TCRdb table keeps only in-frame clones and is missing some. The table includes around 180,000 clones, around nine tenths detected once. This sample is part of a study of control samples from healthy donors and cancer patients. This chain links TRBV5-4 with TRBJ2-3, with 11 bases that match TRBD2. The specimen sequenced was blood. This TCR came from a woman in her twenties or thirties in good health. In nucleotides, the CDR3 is TGTGCCAGCAGCTTCCTCGTAGCGGGGGGGGGAGATACGCAGTATTTT. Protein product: CASSFLVAGGGDTQYF. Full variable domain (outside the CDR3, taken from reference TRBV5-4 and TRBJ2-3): ETGVTQSPTHLIKTRGQQVTLRCSSQSGHNTVSWYQQALGQGPQFIFQYYREEENGRGNFPPRFSGLQFPNYSSELNVNALELDDSALYLCASSFLVAGGGDTQYFGPGTRLTVL.